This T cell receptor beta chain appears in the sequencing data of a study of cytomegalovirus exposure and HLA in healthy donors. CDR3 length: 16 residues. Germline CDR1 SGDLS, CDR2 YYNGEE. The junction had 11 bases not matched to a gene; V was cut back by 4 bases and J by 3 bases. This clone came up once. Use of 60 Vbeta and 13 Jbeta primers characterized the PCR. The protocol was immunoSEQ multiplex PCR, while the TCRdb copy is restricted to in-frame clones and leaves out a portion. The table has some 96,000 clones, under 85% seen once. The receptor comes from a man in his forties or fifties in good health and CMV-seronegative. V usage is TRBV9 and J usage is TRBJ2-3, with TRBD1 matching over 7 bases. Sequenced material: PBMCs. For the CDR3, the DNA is TGTGCCAGCAGCCCGATCCGACAGGGTGGTACAGATACGCAGTATTTT. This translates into CASSPIRQGGTDTQYF.